The entry that follows covers one TCR beta chain sequence. Its specificity is unknown. The data were obtained in a study of T cell repertoires in cytomegalovirus infection. One entry per CDR3 protein, called by TCRdb with MiXCR from the reads. The repertoire includes 900,000 to 950,000 distinct CDR3 sequences, about a third of them detected once, and about an eighth sits in the top ten. The source is a human donor in good health (CMV status not recorded). Some clones in this sample may be carry-over from other donors' samples. The specimen comprised cultured CD8+ T cells from PBMCs, sampled from culture after CMV antigen stimulation.

CDR3 sequence: CASSMTGGYTEAFF. The CDR3 region has the DNA TGTGCCAGTAGTATGACAGGGGGCTACACTGAAGCTTTCTTT. The chain couples TRBV19 to TRBJ1-1, with 10 nucleotides matching TRBD1. Trimming at V came to 3 bases and at J to 3 bases, leaving 1 base not matched to a gene. This CDR3 region has 14 residues. The V gene's germline CDR1 is LNHDA and CDR2 SQIVND (reference sequence).